Listed here is a single TCR beta chain. The specificity of this receptor is unknown. Per-base qualities were not stored, and no clone one base away is much larger. The library was prepared using the immunoSEQ multiplex PCR assay. The clones in this table, taken by TCRdb from immuneACCESS, are in-frame only. Not every clone is retained; where verified, under half of the shortfall comes from an unresolved V gene, and the cause of the rest is unknown. The sample contains roughly 59,000 clones, 90% to 95% of them found a single time. The ten biggest clones cover 3.2% of the sample. The data belong to a study of T cell changes during pregnancy in multiple sclerosis (dated by TCRdb to the late 2010s). Regarding the complete study: The study examined how the T cell repertoire changed over the course of pregnancy in women with multiple sclerosis.

The CDR3 starts with the cysteine, ends with the phenylalanine, and has 18 residues. Left in the record is the CDR3 DNA by itself, 54 bases read in frame from the first base. The germline V gene encodes CDR1 SGHTS and CDR2 YDEGEE. V and J are trimmed by 4 bases and 1 base, and the gene matches miss 11 bases of the junction. The rearrangement combines TRBV5-8 with TRBJ2-7, with TRBD2 matching 13 junction bases. The origin of this receptor is a female donor with multiple sclerosis, enrolled in a pregnancy study. The source material was CD8+ T cells from peripheral blood mononuclear cells, sampled in the second trimester of pregnancy. The bases are TGTGCCAGCAGCCCGGGACTAGCGGGATTACCTGTATCCTACGAGCAGTACTTC. Its product reads: CASSPGLAGLPVSYEQYF.